A single T cell receptor (beta chain) is shown here with its context. Its antigen is undetermined. These data originate in a study of shared clonotypes between healthy human individuals. V was clipped by 5 bases and J by 2 bases, with 19 bases between them. The length of the CDR3 is 16 residues. CDR1 and CDR2 (germline): SEHNR, FQNEAQ (reference sequence). General study findings and limits: When naive CD4 clonotypes were compared across several donors, roughly 4.9% were shared.

Naive CD8 cells comprised CD45RO-negative, CCR7-positively selected cells, excluding terminally differentiated effector memory CD45RA+ cells. Per sorted-subset replicate PCR, input was around 200 ng DNA, representing some 30,000 T cell genomes. Sequencing used immunoSEQ multiplex PCR; TCRdb keeps in-frame clones, though not all of them. Of approximately 2,000,000 clones in the sample, about 93% were seen once. The chain has TRBV7-9 and TRBJ2-7; no reliable D call. The sequencing input was naive CD8+ T cells from PBMCs. This TCR was recovered from a man between 18 and 29 years old in good health. Some clones in this sample may be carry-over from other donors' samples. CDR3 sequence (DNA): TGTGCCAGCAGCCACGAAGTACACCCAAGACCCTACGAGCAGTACTTC. Encoded protein: CASSHEVHPRPYEQYF.